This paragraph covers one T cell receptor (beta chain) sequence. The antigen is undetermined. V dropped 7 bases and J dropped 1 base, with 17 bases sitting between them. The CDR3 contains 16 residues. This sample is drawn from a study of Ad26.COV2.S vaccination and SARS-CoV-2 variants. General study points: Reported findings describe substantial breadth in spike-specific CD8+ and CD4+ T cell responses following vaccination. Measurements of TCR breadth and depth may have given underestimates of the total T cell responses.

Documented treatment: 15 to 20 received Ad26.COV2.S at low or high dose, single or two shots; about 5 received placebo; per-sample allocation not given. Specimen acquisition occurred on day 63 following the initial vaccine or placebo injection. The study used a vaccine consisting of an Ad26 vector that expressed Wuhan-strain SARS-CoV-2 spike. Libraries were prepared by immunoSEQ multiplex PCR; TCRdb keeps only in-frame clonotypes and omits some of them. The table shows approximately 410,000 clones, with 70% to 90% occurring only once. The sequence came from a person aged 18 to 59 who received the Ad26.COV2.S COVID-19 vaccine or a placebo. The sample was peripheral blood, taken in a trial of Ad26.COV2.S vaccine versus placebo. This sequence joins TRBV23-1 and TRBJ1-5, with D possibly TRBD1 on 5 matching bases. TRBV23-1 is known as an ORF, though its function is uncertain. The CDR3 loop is CASKLGGGTSNQPQHF. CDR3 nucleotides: TGCGCCAGCAAACTCGGTGGGGGTACGAGCAATCAGCCCCAGCATTTT.